A selection of T cell receptor beta chains follows, all from one sample in a study of blood T cells in healthy people across ages. TCRdb itself ran the 5' RACE reads through MiXCR, one entry per CDR3 protein. The sample lists hundreds of thousands of distinct CDR3 sequences, 44% occurring once. The sequenced sample consisted of blood. Source of these receptors: a man aged 55-75 years in good health. CDR3s include the opening cysteine and the closing phenylalanine or tryptophan. A D gene is named only where the DNA matches it firmly. A clone size is listed for some rows: how often the clone was seen (once, few, many), or a class if it is expanded.

abundance: few
d_gene: NA
v_gene: TRBV7-2
j_gene: TRBJ2-7
CDR3nt: TGTGCCAGCAGCTTAGCCCCAGCCTACGAGCAGTACTTC
CDR3aa: CASSLAPAYEQYF

abundance: NA
d_gene: TRBD2
v_gene: TRBV7-8
j_gene: TRBJ2-1
CDR3nt: TGTGCCAGCAGCATAACCACTAGCGCGGCCTACAATGAGCAGTTCTTC
CDR3aa: CASSITTSAAYNEQFF

abundance: many
d_gene: NA
v_gene: TRBV9
j_gene: TRBJ2-5
CDR3nt: TGTGCCAGCAGCCGATGGACTGCTCCCCAAGAGACCCAGTACTTC
CDR3aa: CASSRWTAPQETQYF

abundance: few
d_gene: NA
v_gene: TRBV9
j_gene: TRBJ2-1
CDR3nt: TGTGCCAGCAGCGATGGATCGAATGAGCAGTTCTTC
CDR3aa: CASSDGSNEQFF

abundance: once
d_gene: TRBD1
v_gene: TRBV28
j_gene: TRBJ2-3
CDR3nt: TGTGCCAGCAGTTCCCGGGACAGGGTGCTCCCAGATACGCAGTATTTT
CDR3aa: CASSSRDRVLPDTQYF

abundance: NA
d_gene: NA
v_gene: TRBV6-2/TRBV6-3
j_gene: TRBJ1-5
CDR3nt: TGTGCCAGCAGTTACACTGCCATACAGGGCTATAGCAATCAGCCCCAGCATTTT
CDR3aa: CASSYTAIQGYSNQPQHF

abundance: NA
d_gene: NA
v_gene: TRBV5-6
j_gene: TRBJ2-5
CDR3nt: TGTGCCAGCAGCTACTATCCGGGAAACACGGAGACCCAGTACTTC
CDR3aa: CASSYYPGNTETQYF

abundance: few
d_gene: NA
v_gene: TRBV6-2/TRBV6-3
j_gene: TRBJ2-7
CDR3nt: TGTGCCAGCAGTTACCCCACCGGGCGGGGGACAGCCTACGAGCAGTACTTC
CDR3aa: CASSYPTGRGTAYEQYF

abundance: NA
d_gene: NA
v_gene: TRBV20-1
j_gene: TRBJ1-2
CDR3nt: TGCAGTGCTAGGACAGGACTTGGCTATGGCTACACCTTC
CDR3aa: CSARTGLGYGYTF

abundance: NA
d_gene: NA
v_gene: TRBV4-1
j_gene: TRBJ1-3
CDR3nt: TGCGCCAGCAGCCAAGACAGGGGCAATGGAAACACCATATATTTT
CDR3aa: CASSQDRGNGNTIYF

abundance: NA
d_gene: TRBD1
v_gene: TRBV2
j_gene: TRBJ1-1
CDR3nt: TGTGCCGGCAGTGGGCAGGGGGCCACTGAAGCTTTCTTT
CDR3aa: CAGSGQGATEAFF

abundance: NA
d_gene: NA
v_gene: TRBV2
j_gene: TRBJ2-4
CDR3nt: TGTGCCAGCAGTGATCCCAAAAACGTTCAGTACTTC
CDR3aa: CASSDPKNVQYF

abundance: few
d_gene: NA
v_gene: TRBV25-1
j_gene: TRBJ1-2
CDR3nt: TGTGCCAGCAGTGGGGCAGGGAAAATCGCTAACTATGGCTACACCTTC
CDR3aa: CASSGAGKIANYGYTF

abundance: NA
d_gene: NA
v_gene: TRBV11-2
j_gene: TRBJ2-3
CDR3nt: TGTGCCAGTAGCTCGGACAGAAGGCAGACGCAGTATTTT
CDR3aa: CASSSDRRQTQYF

abundance: NA
d_gene: NA
v_gene: TRBV2
j_gene: TRBJ2-1
CDR3nt: TGTGCCAGCTGCAGGCAACGGGACAATGAGCAGTTCTTC
CDR3aa: CASCRQRDNEQFF

abundance: NA
d_gene: TRBD2
v_gene: TRBV5-4
j_gene: TRBJ2-3
CDR3nt: TGTGCCAGCAGCTCAGGGCCTAGCGGGGGGGTCACAGATACGCAGTATTTT
CDR3aa: CASSSGPSGGVTDTQYF

abundance: NA
d_gene: NA
v_gene: TRBV28
j_gene: TRBJ1-4
CDR3nt: TGTGCCAGCAGTTCCCCGGGGAGCAGCATTAATGAAAAACTGTTTTTT
CDR3aa: CASSSPGSSINEKLFF

abundance: few
d_gene: NA
v_gene: TRBV20-1
j_gene: TRBJ2-7
CDR3nt: TGCAGTGCTCCCCCCGTAGGGAGCTCCTACGAGCAGTACTTC
CDR3aa: CSAPPVGSSYEQYF

abundance: NA
d_gene: NA
v_gene: TRBV20-1
j_gene: TRBJ2-7
CDR3nt: TGCAGTGCTAGAGGCCCGGCTCAGACCCTTGCCGAGCAGTACTTC
CDR3aa: CSARGPAQTLAEQYF

abundance: few
d_gene: TRBD1
v_gene: TRBV6-1
j_gene: TRBJ2-2
CDR3nt: TGTGCCAGCAGAAGGGGACAGGGAATCACCGGGGAGCTGTTTTTT
CDR3aa: CASRRGQGITGELFF

abundance: NA
d_gene: NA
v_gene: TRBV6-5
j_gene: TRBJ1-1
CDR3nt: TGTGCCAGCAGCAAATGGAGGGGGGACTCCACTGAAGCTTTCTTT
CDR3aa: CASSKWRGDSTEAFF

abundance: NA
d_gene: NA
v_gene: TRBV4-1
j_gene: TRBJ1-5
CDR3nt: TGCGCCAGCAGCCAAGATTTCAATCAGCCCCAGCATTTT
CDR3aa: CASSQDFNQPQHF

abundance: few
d_gene: NA
v_gene: TRBV20-1
j_gene: TRBJ1-2
CDR3nt: TGCAGTGCTAGAGTTAAGAGAGGCTATGGCTACACCTTC
CDR3aa: CSARVKRGYGYTF

abundance: NA
d_gene: TRBD1
v_gene: TRBV12-3/TRBV12-4
j_gene: TRBJ2-3
CDR3nt: TGTGCCAGCAGTTGGGACAGGCAAAAGCAGTATTTT
CDR3aa: CASSWDRQKQYF

abundance: NA
d_gene: NA
v_gene: TRBV11-1
j_gene: TRBJ2-7
CDR3nt: TGTGCCAGCAGCCCAGGGCGACAAAGATACGAGCAGTACTTC
CDR3aa: CASSPGRQRYEQYF

abundance: NA
d_gene: NA
v_gene: TRBV9
j_gene: TRBJ2-5
CDR3nt: TGTGCCAGCAGCAATAGTGGGACGGAAGAGACCCAGTACTTC
CDR3aa: CASSNSGTEETQYF

abundance: NA
d_gene: TRBD1
v_gene: TRBV5-5
j_gene: TRBJ1-1
CDR3nt: TGTGCCAGCAGCGGGGGGACAGTTCTAAGGGAGAACACTGAAGCTTTCTTT
CDR3aa: CASSGGTVLRENTEAFF

abundance: NA
d_gene: TRBD2
v_gene: TRBV7-2
j_gene: TRBJ2-1
CDR3nt: TGTGCCAGCAGCTTAAGACTAGCGGTGTCCTACAATGAGCAGTTCTTC
CDR3aa: CASSLRLAVSYNEQFF

abundance: NA
d_gene: NA
v_gene: TRBV7-6
j_gene: TRBJ2-7
CDR3nt: TGTGCCAGCAGCTATGAACTTTCCTACGAGCAGTACTTC
CDR3aa: CASSYELSYEQYF

abundance: NA
d_gene: NA
v_gene: TRBV28
j_gene: TRBJ2-1
CDR3nt: TGTGCCAGCAGCTTGTCCAGTTTTATCCCCAATGAGCAGTTCTTC
CDR3aa: CASSLSSFIPNEQFF

abundance: NA
d_gene: TRBD1
v_gene: TRBV5-1
j_gene: TRBJ1-3
CDR3nt: TGCGCCAGCAGCTCGCCAACTGACAGGGATTATGGAAACACCATATATTTT
CDR3aa: CASSSPTDRDYGNTIYF

abundance: NA
d_gene: NA
v_gene: TRBV7-7
j_gene: TRBJ2-2
CDR3nt: TGTGCCAGCAGCTTAAGTCGTTGGGGGAGTAAGGAGCCGGGGAACACCGGGGAGCTGTTTTTT
CDR3aa: CASSLSRWGSKEPGNTGELFF

abundance: NA
d_gene: NA
v_gene: TRBV7-2
j_gene: TRBJ2-7
CDR3nt: TGTACCAGCAGCTTAGCGCAGGGTTGGTACGAGCAGTACTTC
CDR3aa: CTSSLAQGWYEQYF

abundance: once
d_gene: NA
v_gene: TRBV3-1
j_gene: TRBJ2-1
CDR3nt: TGTGCCAGCAGCCAAGAAGGAGGGTCCCTTTACAATGAGCAGTTCTTC
CDR3aa: CASSQEGGSLYNEQFF

abundance: few
d_gene: NA
v_gene: TRBV4-3
j_gene: TRBJ1-6
CDR3nt: TGCGCCAGCAGCCAAGCCCAGGGAAGGACGGGTAATTCACCCCTCCACTTT
CDR3aa: CASSQAQGRTGNSPLHF